These 25 T cell receptor beta chains share one sample of origin, sequenced in a study of radiotherapy plus CTLA-4 blockade in lung cancer (dated by TCRdb to the late 2010s). The method behind the library was the immunoSEQ multiplex PCR assay. Imported from immuneACCESS, the table was reduced by TCRdb to in-frame sequences with V and J called. These copies leave out some clones; in studies compared against another copy, an unresolved V gene accounts for under half, and the cause of the remainder is not known. This sample gives 81,000 or so clones in total; around 78% of them show up just once. The ten largest clones add up to approximately 22% of the sample. Sequences were derived from peripheral blood, sampled from a patient treated with radiotherapy plus ipilimumab. The receptors come from a human donor with non-small cell lung cancer whose response to radiotherapy plus ipilimumab could not be evaluated. Some clones in this sample may be carry-over from other donors' samples.

The gene calls are TRBV15 and TRBJ2-2; a possible D gene is TRBD1 (6 bases). The length of the CDR3 is 14 residues. Germline lookup yields CDR1 LNHNV and CDR2 YYDKDF (reference sequence). The germline V and J ends were trimmed by 6 bases and 3 bases, with 11 bases remaining between them. The CDR3 is CATRQGWDTGELFF. CDR3 bases: TGTGCCACCAGACAGGGTTGGGACACCGGGGAGCTGTTTTTT.

With regard to this clone: Other DNA sequences in the sample encode the same CDR3. The CDR3, as DNA: TGTGCCAGCAGTGATAGTTACCTATGGGCGCAGTACTTC. This gives the protein CASSDSYLWAQYF. This chain connects TRBV7-2 to TRBJ2-7; D call uncertain. Germline CDR1 SGHTA, CDR2 FQGNSA. CDR3 size: 13 residues. Trimming took off 6 bases at V and 9 bases at J, with 18 bases between the two ends.

This chain connects TRBV27 to TRBJ2-1, with 8 nucleotides matching TRBD2. The CDR3 totals 14 residues. Trimming at V came to 5 bases and at J to 10 bases, leaving 10 bases not matched to a gene. Germline CDR1 is MNHEY and CDR2 is SMNVEV (reference sequence). As DNA, the CDR3 is TGTGCCAGCAGTAGTGCCGGGGGGGCTGGGGAGCAGTTCTTC. The encoded protein is CASSSAGGAGEQFF.

The V call is TRBV6-5, the J call TRBJ1-2; D ambiguous. Germline-derived CDR1 and CDR2 are MNHEY and SVGAGI. Trimming removed 6 bases at V and 7 bases at J, with 15 bases between. The CDR3 consists of 13 residues. CDR3 sequence (DNA): TGTGCCAGCAGCCGGATAGCGGTTGGTGGCTACACCTTC. This encodes CASSRIAVGGYTF.

V usage is TRBV6-4 and J usage is TRBJ2-1, with 12 bases identical to TRBD2. V lost 6 bases to trimming and J lost 8 bases; unmatched junction nucleotides: 14. Looked up from germline, CDR1 is MRHNA and CDR2 is SNTAGT. The CDR3 has 17 amino acids. Written as DNA, the CDR3 is TGTGCCAGCAGGCCGCCTAGCGGGGGGGCCGTGTGTCATGAGCAGTTCTTC. It encodes CASRPPSGGAVCHEQFF.

The chain uses TRBV6-1 and TRBJ1-2; no firm D call. With 6 bases removed from V and 4 bases from J, the gap between germline ends came to 15 bases. The CDR3 length is 14 residues. CDR1 is MNHNS and CDR2 is SASEGT in the germline V gene. CDR3 DNA sequence: TGTGCCAGCAGCCCGATAAATGGCGGCTATGGCTACACCTTC. Amino acid sequence: CASSPINGGYGYTF.

On this clone itself: An end of the junction differs from the germline gene, which may be a read error. V is TRBV6-5 and J is TRBJ2-5, with a possible D match to TRBD2 (5 bases). This CDR3 has 14 amino acids. Germline assignment: CDR1 MNHEY and CDR2 SVGAGI. The CDR3 region is CASSYAGSLEDGNF. The CDR3 DNA is TGTGCCAGCAGTTATGCGGGTTCCCTTGAGGACGGAAACTTC.

This clone is labeled as large. The rearrangement uses TRBV27 and TRBJ1-1, with no clear D. Germline V gene sequence: CDR1 MNHEY, CDR2 SMNVEV (reference sequence). The CDR3 is 14 amino acids. Deletions cut 0 bases from V and 3 bases from J, with 8 bases between. CDR3 residues: CASSLSTADTEAFF. The CDR3 DNA reads as TGTGCCAGCAGTTTATCAACGGCGGACACTGAAGCTTTCTTT.

The CDR3 DNA reads TGTGCCAGCAGGCCAGGACAGGGAGGCAATCAGCCCCAGCATTTT. It encodes CASRPGQGGNQPQHF. V is TRBV6-5 and J is TRBJ1-5; 8 nucleotides line up with TRBD1. The CDR3 sequence is 15 residues long. Germline CDR1 and CDR2: MNHEY and SVGAGI. Trimming removed 6 bases from V and 2 bases from J; junction bases left unmatched: 6.

The chain links TRBV7-2 to TRBJ2-7; 9 bases are shared with TRBD2. The CDR3 contains 18 residues. Germline CDR1 is SGHTA and CDR2 is FQGNSA. V lost 4 bases, J lost 2 bases, and 15 bases stayed unmatched. In nucleotides, the CDR3 is TGTGCCAGCAGCTCCACTCTGGGGGGGACTAGCAGCCCCTACGAGCAGTACTTC. Its protein product is CASSSTLGGTSSPYEQYF.

This clone was seen a handful of times. The chain links TRBV5-1 to TRBJ2-3, with D tentatively TRBD1 (7 bases). Germline CDR1 SGHRS, CDR2 YFSETQ. The CDR3 contains 16 residues. Trimming cost V 4 bases and J 3 bases, with 18 bases left between them. The CDR3 here is CASSRQGGKATDTQYF. DNA of the CDR3: TGCGCCAGCAGCCGACAGGGAGGCAAGGCGACAGATACGCAGTATTTT. Filled out from reference TRBV5-1 and TRBJ2-3, the complete variable domain reads KAGVTQTPRYLIKTRGQQVTLSCSPISGHRSVSWYQQTPGQGLQFLFEYFSETQRNKGNFPGRFSGRQFSNSRSEMNVSTLELGDSALYLCASSRQGGKATDTQYFGPGTRLTVL.

This clone appeared a few times. This chain uses TRBV6-1 with TRBJ2-3; 15 positions agree with TRBD2. This CDR3 contains 19 residues. Germline assignment: CDR1 MNHNS and CDR2 SASEGT. With 3 bases clipped from V and 5 bases from J, the junction kept 12 bases outside the gene matches. This CDR3 is CASSEGIPGLAGGGDTQYF. CDR3 nucleotides: TGTGCCAGCAGTGAGGGGATCCCGGGACTAGCGGGGGGTGGAGATACGCAGTATTTT.

The J gene is TRBJ2-1, the V gene TRBV6-6; D possibly corresponds to TRBD2 (6 bases). CDR1 is MNHNY, CDR2 SVGAGI, per germline (reference sequence). V was clipped by 8 bases and J by 6 bases, with 23 bases between them. This CDR3 is built from 16 residues. CDR3 bases: TGTGCCAGCGGAGTCCCCGGGGGAACGACTTCCAATGAGCAGTTCTTC. It yields the protein CASGVPGGTTSNEQFF.

The chain has TRBV2 and TRBJ2-7, with a possible D match to TRBD1 (6 bases). The CDR3 length is 14 residues. CDR1 SNHLY and CDR2 FYNNEI come from the germline V gene. Trimming pared 8 bases from V and 0 bases from J, leaving 14 bases between. The CDR3, as DNA: TGTGCCAGCCAGGACAGACCCTCCTCCTACGAGCAGTACTTC. Residues: CASQDRPSSYEQYF.

The J gene is TRBJ2-5, the V gene TRBV2, with D maybe TRBD2 (5 bases). The germline V gene encodes CDR1 SNHLY and CDR2 FYNNEI. V was pared by 3 bases and J by 3 bases, with 17 bases between. This CDR3 spans 16 amino acids. The CDR3: CASSDRASQQKETQYF. Here the CDR3 DNA reads TGTGCCAGCAGTGATCGGGCTAGCCAACAGAAAGAGACCCAGTACTTC.

The rearrangement links TRBV7-9 to TRBJ1-6, with D possibly matching TRBD1 (6 bases). This CDR3 is built from 15 residues. V was shortened by 0 bases and J by 8 bases, with 11 bases between the two germline ends. Germline CDR1 SEHNR, CDR2 FQNEAQ (reference sequence). CDR3: CASSLAEGGYSPLHF. DNA of the CDR3: TGTGCCAGCAGCTTAGCGGAAGGGGGATATTCACCCCTCCACTTT.

The chain has TRBV5-1 and TRBJ2-3; 11 bases are shared with TRBD1. Per the germline V gene, CDR1 is SGHRS and CDR2 is YFSETQ. V lost 0 bases and J lost 6; bases outside the gene matches: 3. This CDR3 region has 15 residues. The CDR3 DNA follows: TGCGCCAGCAGCTTGGGGACAGGGGGCAGGGATACGCAGTATTTT. Its protein is CASSLGTGGRDTQYF.

The V call is TRBV19, the J call TRBJ1-5, with TRBD1 as a possible D gene (6 bases). Looked up from germline, CDR1 is LNHDA and CDR2 is SQIVND (reference sequence). V was trimmed by 4 bases and J by 5 bases, leaving 15 bases between them. CDR3 length: 15 residues. In DNA, the CDR3 is TGTGCCAGTAGTAGGCCAGGGGAGGGGGATCAGCCCCAGCATTTT. It yields the protein CASSRPGEGDQPQHF.

As concerns this clone: Other DNA sequences from this sample encode an identical CDR3 as well. Here the CDR3 DNA reads TGTGCCAGTAGTCGACAGGGGGCGAGGGAAAAACTGTTTTTT. Residues: CASSRQGAREKLFF. The J gene is TRBJ1-4, the V gene TRBV28; 10 positions agree with TRBD1. Germline V CDR1 and CDR2: MDHEN, SYDVKM. Trimming removed 9 bases from V and 8 bases from J; junction bases left unmatched: 9. The CDR3 has 14 residues.

Worth noting for this clone: A much larger clone differs from this one at a single base, so this may be a read error. V and J are TRBV4-2 and TRBJ2-7; D possibly corresponds to TRBD1 (6 bases). The CDR3 is 14 residues long. Germline V gene lookup returns CDR1 LGHNA and CDR2 YNFKEQ. As DNA, the CDR3 is TGTGCCAGCAGCGAGAGAGGACAGTACCACGAGCAGCACTTC. The encoded protein is CASSERGQYHEQHF.

V gene TRBV28 combines with J gene TRBJ2-5, with 9 bases matching TRBD2. CDR1 MDHEN and CDR2 SYDVKM come from the germline V gene. V trimming: 5 bases; J trimming: 5 bases; junction bases outside the gene matches: 9. The CDR3 loop spans 15 amino acids. Here the CDR3 DNA reads TGTGCCAGCAGTGGGTCTAGCGGGGCCCAGGAGACCCAGTACTTC. Amino acid sequence: CASSGSSGAQETQYF.

This rearrangement joins TRBV6-5 to TRBJ2-2, with D maybe TRBD1 (6 bases). CDR1 and CDR2 (germline): MNHEY, SVGAGI. CDR3 length equals 14 residues. The V end lost 10 bases, the J end lost 5 bases, and 17 bases lay between the germline ends. The CDR3 spells CATCSQGPTGELFF. CDR3 sequence (DNA): TGTGCCACCTGTTCACAGGGACCTACCGGGGAGCTGTTTTTT.

This chain links TRBV27 with TRBJ2-5; the match to TRBD1 covers 9 bases. The end of the DNA aligns better with TRBJ2-7, so the J call may be wrong. Per the germline V gene, CDR1 is MNHEY and CDR2 is SMNVEV (reference sequence). The CDR3 consists of 19 residues. The CDR3 here is CASSLRPGQGLPLPYEQYF. The DNA of the CDR3 is TGTGCCAGCAGTCTCCGACCGGGACAGGGCCTACCCTTGCCCTACGAGCAGTACTTC.

This chain links TRBV6-5 with TRBJ2-1; D is possibly TRBD1 (6 bases). CDR3 length: 13 amino acids. Germline-derived CDR1 and CDR2 are MNHEY and SVGAGI. The ends were cut back, 0 bases at V and 7 bases at J, with 7 bases in the middle. The CDR3 spells CASSYSRGNEQFF. The CDR3 nucleotides are TGTGCCAGCAGTTACTCGAGGGGGAATGAGCAGTTCTTC.

The chain carries TRBV5-4 and TRBJ1-1, with a tentative D call TRBD1 (5 bases). V lost 6 bases and J 3 bases, leaving 12 bases between the germline ends. The CDR3 sequence is 13 residues long. CDR1 is SGHNT and CDR2 is YYREEE in the germline V gene (reference sequence). CDR3 sequence reads: CASKGLSDTEAFF. DNA for the CDR3: TGTGCCAGCAAGGGGCTCTCGGACACTGAAGCTTTCTTT. The full variable domain, rest sourced from reference TRBV5-4 and TRBJ1-1, is ETGVTQSPTHLIKTRGQQVTLRCSSQSGHNTVSWYQQALGQGPQFIFQYYREEENGRGNFPPRFSGLQFPNYSSELNVNALELDDSALYLCASKGLSDTEAFFGQGTRLTVV.